One and the same sample provided the 21 T cell receptor beta chains below, sequenced in a study of neoadjuvant nivolumab and ipilimumab in lung cancer (dated by TCRdb to the early 2020s). The time point label on this specimen signifies: at surgical resection after neoadjuvant nivolumab +/- ipilimumab. Library preparation was by the immunoSEQ multiplex PCR assay. TCRdb took this table from immuneACCESS and kept in-frame rearrangements with V and J called. Such tables lack part of the clones; where checked against another copy, unresolved V genes explain under half of the gap, and the rest is unexplained. The sample table holds roughly 20,000 clones, of which under 85% were seen once. In total, the top ten clones hold around 8.6% of the sample. Sequences were derived from tumor tissue, sampled after neoadjuvant nivolumab, alone or with ipilimumab, at or shortly before surgery. These receptors were taken from an adult with non-small cell lung cancer.

The chain has TRBV5-1 and TRBJ2-1; D possibly corresponds to TRBD2 (6 bases). Germline V CDR1 and CDR2: SGHRS, YFSETQ. Trimming removed 0 bases at V and 2 bases at J, with 9 bases between. The CDR3 is made up of 15 amino acids. CDR3 bases: TGCGCCAGCAGCTTGGTCGGGGGACCCTACAATGAGCAGTTCTTC. As protein: CASSLVGGPYNEQFF. Based on the CDR3 plus reference TRBV5-1 and TRBJ2-1, the full variable domain is KAGVTQTPRYLIKTRGQQVTLSCSPISGHRSVSWYQQTPGQGLQFLFEYFSETQRNKGNFPGRFSGRQFSNSRSEMNVSTLELGDSALYLCASSLVGGPYNEQFFGPGTRLTVL.

The V call is TRBV18, the J call TRBJ2-7; TRBD1 matches at 8 bases. From germline, CDR1 is KGHSH and CDR2 LQKENI. The CDR3 is 16 amino acids. Trimming removed 4 bases from V and 0 bases from J; junction bases left unmatched: 8. The CDR3 DNA follows: TGTGCCAGCTCACGACTGGACAGGGCCAGCTCCTACGAGCAGTACTTC. It is translated as CASSRLDRASSYEQYF.

This chain links TRBV10-3 with TRBJ1-1; D gene uncertain. From germline, CDR1 is ENHRY and CDR2 SYGVKD. Trimming left V 7 bases short and J 0 bases short, with 12 bases between. The CDR3 runs 14 residues. The CDR3 is CAIKNPDMNTEAFF. The CDR3 nucleotides are TGTGCCATCAAGAACCCGGATATGAACACTGAAGCTTTCTTT.

This clone was counted between two and nine times. The chain has TRBV7-2 and TRBJ1-5; no clear D gene. The CDR3 totals 15 residues. The germline gives CDR1 SGHTA, CDR2 FQGNSA. The V end was cut by 3 bases, the J end by 2 bases, with 11 bases between. The CDR3 DNA sequence: TGTGCCAGCAGCTTCGGAGGAGGCGGCAATCAGCCCCAGCATTTT. It translates to CASSFGGGGNQPQHF.

The chain joins TRBV29-1 to TRBJ1-2; D gene unclear. The CDR3 loop spans 12 amino acids. From germline, CDR1 is SQVTM and CDR2 ANQGSEA. Trimming removed 4 bases from V and 4 bases from J, with 10 bases in between. CDR3 residues: CSVGGRTYGYTF. The CDR3 DNA reads as TGCAGCGTTGGTGGGAGGACCTATGGCTACACCTTC.

In DNA, the CDR3 is TGTGCCAGCAGCTTAGAGTCTAGCGTAAAGACCCAGTACTTC. Amino acid sequence: CASSLESSVKTQYF. The chain combines TRBV7-9 with TRBJ2-5, with D possibly being TRBD2 (6 bases). The V gene lost 1 base and the J gene lost 6 bases, with 12 bases spanning the gap. The CDR3 covers 14 residues. CDR1 SEHNR and CDR2 FQNEAQ come from the germline V gene (reference sequence).

The chain joins TRBV18 to TRBJ2-1; TRBD1 matches at 11 bases. The CDR3 length is 14 residues. Germline V gives CDR1 KGHSH, CDR2 LQKENI. V lost 5 bases to trimming and J lost 6 bases; unmatched junction nucleotides: 3. CDR3 loop: CASSAGTGGNEQFF. CDR3 in DNA: TGTGCCAGCTCAGCCGGGACAGGGGGCAATGAGCAGTTCTTC.

The genes are TRBV4-1 and TRBJ1-5; D is unclear. The CDR3 contains 13 residues. V was pared by 0 bases and J by 6 bases, with 6 bases between. Germline CDR1 is MGHRA and CDR2 is YSYEKL. CDR3 DNA: TGCGCCAGCAGCCAAGATGAGATTCAGCCCCAGCATTTT. Its protein is CASSQDEIQPQHF.

The rearrangement joins TRBV5-4 to TRBJ1-1; D is undetermined. The germline V and J ends were trimmed by 3 bases and 4 bases, with 19 bases remaining between them. Germline loops: CDR1 SGHNT, CDR2 YYREEE (reference sequence). The length of the CDR3 is 16 residues. CDR3 bases: TGTGCCAGCAGCTCGAAGGCGGGCCCCGAAGGCACTGAAGCTTTCTTT. This translates into CASSSKAGPEGTEAFF.

DNA for the CDR3: TGCGCCAGCAGCGCAGCCCTCCTAGCTTACACCGGGGAGCTGTTTTTT. This sequence encodes CASSAALLAYTGELFF. V usage is TRBV5-1 and J usage is TRBJ2-2; a possible D gene is TRBD2 (5 bases). V was cut by 4 bases and J by 3 bases, with 16 bases left in between. The CDR3 sequence is 16 residues long. CDR1 and CDR2 from the germline V gene are SGHRS and YFSETQ.

This chain joins TRBV5-1 and TRBJ1-4; no firm D call. CDR3 length: 16 residues. V lost 5 bases and J 2 bases, leaving 16 bases between the germline ends. The germline V gene has CDR1 SGHRS and CDR2 YFSETQ. As DNA, the CDR3 is TGCGCCAGCAGGAATCTGGCCGGCGGCACTAATGAAAAACTGTTTTTT. Translation gives CASRNLAGGTNEKLFF. The complete variable domain, with remaining parts taken from reference TRBV5-1 and TRBJ1-4, reads KAGVTQTPRYLIKTRGQQVTLSCSPISGHRSVSWYQQTPGQGLQFLFEYFSETQRNKGNFPGRFSGRQFSNSRSEMNVSTLELGDSALYLCASRNLAGGTNEKLFFGSGTQLSVL.

J is TRBJ2-1 and V is TRBV7-6; no definite D call. Looked up from germline, CDR1 is SGHVS and CDR2 is FNYEAQ. There are 15 residues in the CDR3. The V and J ends lost 5 bases and 3 bases respectively, with 14 bases between them. The CDR3 protein is CASSALVAIYNEQFF. CDR3 DNA: TGTGCCAGCAGCGCTCTTGTAGCCATCTACAATGAGCAGTTCTTC. Full variable domain (outside the CDR3, taken from reference TRBV7-6 and TRBJ2-1): GAGVSQSPRYKVTKRGQDVALRCDPISGHVSLYWYRQALGQGPEFLTYFNYEAQQDKSGLPNDRFSAERPEGSISTLTIQRTEQRDSAMYRCASSALVAIYNEQFFGPGTRLTVL.

Relative to its sample, this clone is medium-sized. This chain connects TRBV5-1 to TRBJ2-2, with D unclear. Germline CDR1 reads SGHRS; CDR2 reads YFSETQ. The length of the CDR3 is 14 residues. V lost 4 bases to trimming and J lost 1 base, with 8 bases between them. CDR3 in amino acids: CASSASGNTGELFF. In DNA form, the CDR3 reads TGCGCCAGCAGCGCCTCAGGGAACACCGGGGAGCTGTTTTTT.

The V and J genes are TRBV5-1 and TRBJ2-3; TRBD2 is a possible D gene (7 bases). CDR1 and CDR2 (germline): SGHRS, YFSETQ. V lost 2 bases to trimming and J lost 4 bases, with 11 bases between them. There are 14 residues in the CDR3. The CDR3 protein is CASSFSGGSDTQYF. CDR3 DNA: TGCGCCAGCAGCTTCTCGGGGGGCTCAGATACGCAGTATTTT.

The J gene is TRBJ1-1, the V gene TRBV9, with 8 bases matching TRBD1. This CDR3 region has 13 residues. V shed 4 bases, J shed 3 bases, and the junction held 2 bases outside the gene matches. Germline CDR1 SGDLS, CDR2 YYNGEE. Here the CDR3 DNA reads TGTGCCAGCAGCTCGGACAGGGACACTGAAGCTTTCTTT. It specifies CASSSDRDTEAFF.

The chain uses TRBV14 and TRBJ1-6, with 12 bases identical to TRBD1. The CDR3 has 18 residues. Germline CDR1 and CDR2: SGHDN and FVKESK. Trimming took 5 bases from V and 4 from J; bases not matched to a gene: 9. The CDR3 DNA reads as TGTGCCAGCAGCAGCCGGGACAGGGGGCAAGGATATAATTCACCCCTCCACTTT. This gives the protein CASSSRDRGQGYNSPLHF.

This sequence joins TRBV5-6 and TRBJ1-2; no reliable D call. Germline assignment: CDR1 SGHDT and CDR2 YYEEEE. This CDR3 is built from 13 residues. With 0 bases removed from V and 4 bases from J, the gap between germline ends came to 7 bases. The CDR3 loop reads CASSLGATYGYTF. The DNA for the CDR3 is TGTGCCAGCAGCTTGGGGGCCACCTATGGCTACACCTTC.

The V gene is TRBV4-3, the J gene TRBJ2-5, with TRBD2 as a possible D gene (6 bases). The CDR3 consists of 16 residues. Germline V gives CDR1 LGHNA, CDR2 YSLEER. V lost 1 base and J 0 bases, leaving 12 bases between the germline ends. The CDR3 sequence: CASSQGRGGYQETQYF. The CDR3 nucleotides read TGCGCCAGCAGCCAAGGCAGAGGAGGGTACCAAGAGACCCAGTACTTC.

This chain uses TRBV29-1 with TRBJ1-1, with TRBD1 as a possible D gene (5 bases). Germline V CDR1 and CDR2: SQVTM, ANQGSEA. This CDR3 comprises 13 residues. The V gene lost 4 bases and the J gene lost 1 base, with 10 bases spanning the gap. The CDR3 spells CSVALGTNTEAFF. The CDR3 DNA reads TGCAGCGTTGCTCTCGGGACGAACACTGAAGCTTTCTTT.

The chain combines TRBV18 with TRBJ2-1; unclear D gene. The germline gives CDR1 KGHSH, CDR2 LQKENI. CDR3 size: 13 residues. Trimming removed 4 bases at V and 5 bases at J, with 9 bases between. The CDR3 here is CASSLSANNEQFF. For the CDR3, the DNA is TGTGCCAGCTCACTCTCCGCAAACAATGAGCAGTTCTTC. Based on the CDR3 plus reference TRBV18 and TRBJ2-1, the full variable domain is NAGVMQNPRHLVRRRGQEARLRCSPMKGHSHVYWYRQLPEEGLKFMVYLQKENIIDESGMPKERFSAEFPKEGPSILRIQQVVRGDSAAYFCASSLSANNEQFFGPGTRLTVL.

This clone is termed medium-sized. The chain recombines TRBV11-3 with TRBJ2-1; 9 nucleotides line up with TRBD1. V lost 3 bases and J lost 8; bases outside the gene matches: 8. Germline assignment: CDR1 SGHNT and CDR2 YENEEA. The CDR3 is made up of 15 amino acids. The CDR3 protein is CASSFGQGIGDEQFF. Here the CDR3 DNA reads TGTGCCAGCAGCTTCGGACAGGGGATCGGCGATGAGCAGTTCTTC. Combining the CDR3 with reference TRBV11-3 and TRBJ2-1 gives the whole variable domain EAGVVQSPRYKIIEKKQPVAFWCNPISGHNTLYWYLQNLGQGPELLIRYENEEAVDDSQLPKDRFSAERLKGVDSTLKIQPAELGDSAVYLCASSFGQGIGDEQFFGPGTRLTVL.